Shown below are 3 T cell receptor beta chains from a single sample sequenced in a study of Ad26.COV2.S vaccination and SARS-CoV-2 variants. The table came from immunoSEQ multiplex PCR; TCRdb's copy has only in-frame clones and leaves some out. The sample has approximately 340,000 clones; about 91% are singletons. The sample here was peripheral blood, taken after recovery from COVID-19. The receptors derive from a human donor who had recovered from COVID-19.

V and J are TRBV19 and TRBJ1-5, with D perhaps matching TRBD1 (5 bases). The V gene lost 4 bases and the J gene lost 3 bases, with 16 bases spanning the gap. This CDR3 spans 16 amino acids. Germline V gene lookup returns CDR1 LNHDA and CDR2 SQIVND (reference sequence). CDR3 sequence reads: CASSSSDRAYNQPQHF. For the CDR3, the DNA is TGTGCCAGTAGTAGCTCCGACAGAGCCTACAATCAGCCCCAGCATTTT.

The rearrangement links TRBV27 to TRBJ2-2; the D is unclear. There are 16 residues in the CDR3. Germline V CDR1 and CDR2: MNHEY, SMNVEV (reference sequence). V dropped 9 bases and J dropped 0 bases, with 17 bases sitting between them. The CDR3 region is CASSLWGSTNTGELFF. In DNA form, the CDR3 reads TGTGCCAGTAGCCTTTGGGGAAGCACGAACACCGGGGAGCTGTTTTTT.

The chain recombines TRBV7-2 with TRBJ2-2, with 9 bases fitting TRBD2. Per germline, CDR1 SGHTA and CDR2 FQGNSA. V lost 7 bases and J lost 7; bases outside the gene matches: 13. There are 16 residues in the CDR3. The CDR3: CASTSSSGATDGELFF. The CDR3 DNA reads TGTGCCAGCACATCCTCTAGCGGGGCTACAGACGGGGAGCTGTTTTTT.